This is a list of T cell receptor beta chains from one sample in a study of blood T cell repertoires in COVID-19. Assay used: immunoSEQ multiplex PCR; TCRdb lists only in-frame clones, some missing. The sample records around 15,000 clones, 85% to 90% being singletons. The material sequenced was peripheral blood. Source of these receptors: a human donor in a cohort sampled during active COVID-19. Each CDR3 is given with its conserved first and last residue. D genes are given only for firm matches. The size of a clone is reported for some rows only, either as once, few or many, or as a class for expanded clones.

J,length,V,D,size,CDR3,DNA
TRBJ2-4,15,TRBV9,-,-,CASSSTTSRENIQYF,TGTGCCAGCAGCTCGACTACTAGCAGGGAAAACATTCAGTACTTC
TRBJ2-3,16,TRBV7-3,-,-,CASSLIGRGGMDTQYF,TGTGCCAGCAGCTTAATCGGCAGGGGTGGGATGGATACGCAGTATTTT
TRBJ2-3,13,TRBV12-5,-,-,CASERTNTDTQYF,TGTGCTAGTGAACGGACTAACACAGATACGCAGTATTTT
TRBJ1-2,18,TRBV18,TRBD1,-,CASSPRGSDRGYGYGYTF,TGTGCCAGCTCACCACGGGGATCCGACAGGGGTTACGGCTATGGCTACACCTTC
TRBJ2-1,16,TRBV4-2,TRBD1,medium-sized,CASSQVGTGDANEQFF,TGTGCCAGCAGCCAAGTTGGGACAGGGGACGCCAATGAGCAGTTCTTC
TRBJ1-2,15,TRBV6-5,-,-,CASSYSGGNYGGYTF,TGTGCCAGCAGTTACTCGGGGGGGAATTACGGTGGCTACACCTTC
TRBJ2-5,18,TRBV7-2,TRBD1,-,CASSFQGAGQGVLGTQYF,TGTGCCAGCAGCTTCCAAGGTGCGGGACAGGGGGTACTGGGGACCCAGTACTTC
TRBJ2-5,14,TRBV5-6,TRBD1,-,CASSLQGAQETQYF,TGTGCCAGCAGCTTACAGGGGGCCCAAGAGACCCAGTACTTC
TRBJ2-7,14,TRBV9,TRBD1,-,CASSVQGASYEQYF,TGTGCCAGCAGCGTACAGGGGGCCTCCTACGAGCAGTACTTC
TRBJ1-6,13,TRBV7-2,-,once,CASSLAGTSPLHF,TGTGCCAGCAGCTTAGCTGGCACCTCCCCCCTCCACTTT
TRBJ1-2,15,TRBV2,-,-,CASSESRGGAGGYTF,TGTGCCAGCAGCGAAAGTCGGGGGGGCGCGGGTGGCTACACCTTC
TRBJ2-6,18,TRBV27,TRBD1,-,CASSDHGTGGSGANVLTF,TGTGCCAGTTCAGACCACGGGACAGGGGGCTCTGGGGCCAACGTCCTGACTTTC
TRBJ1-2,15,TRBV10-3,-,-,CAISESIGGIYGYTF,TGTGCCATCAGTGAGTCCATCGGGGGGATCTATGGCTACACCTTC
TRBJ2-7,14,TRBV19,-,-,CASSPGLGSFEQYF,TGTGCCAGTAGCCCAGGGCTTGGGTCCTTCGAGCAGTACTTC